The T cell receptor (beta chain) under discussion was sequenced for a study of T cells of healthy individuals (dated by TCRdb to the late 2010s). Library method: 5' RACE. Reads for this sample came from an Illumina MiSeq. Using fastp trimming at Q25 and MiXCR clonotype assembly, TCRdb reanalyzed the public sequencing data and kept in-frame beta chains. Rows are unified per CDR3 protein, each entry keeping the most common DNA and genes. The sample yields 53,000 or so distinct CDR3 sequences; around 15% were counted once. About 16% of the sample belongs to the ten largest clones. The CDR3 holds 16 amino acids from the cysteine to the phenylalanine. Just the 48-base CDR3 DNA is kept, in frame starting at base 1. Trimming removed 0 bases from V and 0 bases from J, leaving 9 bases between the germline ends. CDR1 and CDR2, looked up from the germline V gene (reference sequence), are SGHNT and YYREEE. On this clonotype itself: Its recognized antigen is unknown. No per-base quality is available; no much larger clone lies one base away.

The source is a human donor in good health. In this chain, TRBV5-4 is recombined with TRBJ1-4, and possibly TRBD1, on 5 matching bases. CDR3 loop: CASSLARGATNEKLFF. The nucleotide sequence reads TGTGCCAGCAGCTTGGCCCGGGGGGCAACTAATGAAAAACTGTTTTTT. Joined to the reference TRBV5-4 and TRBJ1-4 proteins, this CDR3 gives the full variable domain: ETGVTQSPTHLIKTRGQQVTLRCSSQSGHNTVSWYQQALGQGPQFIFQYYREEENGRGNFPPRFSGLQFPNYSSELNVNALELDDSALYLCASSLARGATNEKLFFGSGTQLSVL.